This T cell receptor (beta chain) was sequenced in a study of T cell responses to AZD1222 COVID-19 vaccine. General study findings and limits: Vaccination with two AZD1222 doses was followed by a rise in Spike-specific TCR breadth and depth.

As for this clone: The antigen remains undetermined.

Data came from immunoSEQ multiplex PCR; TCRdb stores just in-frame clones and leaves some out. This sample has 150,000 to 190,000 clones; about nine tenths occur once, and the top ten carry roughly 1.9%. V was cut by 2 bases and J by 7 bases, with 17 bases left in between. Germline V gene data show CDR1 as KGHSH and CDR2 as LQKENI. The CDR3 totals 15 residues. The starting material was peripheral blood, obtained on day 0 of AZD1222 vaccination. The chain couples TRBV18 to TRBJ1-2; tentatively, D is TRBD1 (5 bases). This receptor was identified in an adult in good health. The CDR3 is CASSPVTGIVGGYTF. The CDR3 nucleotides read TGTGCCAGCTCACCAGTAACAGGCATTGTAGGTGGCTACACCTTC.